This T cell receptor beta chain derives from a study of identical twins. TCRdb re-analysed the 5' RACE reads in MiXCR, keeping a single row per CDR3 protein. The sample consists of 500,000 to 600,000 distinct CDR3 sequences, about 20% of them appearing once. V lost 3 bases, J lost 1 base, and 13 bases stayed unmatched. The V gene's germline CDR1 is SGHRS and CDR2 YFSETQ. The CDR3 is 18 amino acids. This same sample was also part of a study on T cells expressing NK-cell markers.

The chain recombines TRBV5-1 with TRBJ2-1; 7 nucleotides agree with TRBD2. The source material was CD4+ T cells sorted from blood. The source of this sequence is a woman under 30 in good health. CDR3: CASSSQSSGVMSYNEQFF. In DNA, the CDR3 is TGCGCCAGCAGCTCCCAATCAAGCGGGGTGATGTCCTACAATGAGCAGTTCTTC. The full variable domain, its missing parts supplied by reference TRBV5-1 and TRBJ2-1, is KAGVTQTPRYLIKTRGQQVTLSCSPISGHRSVSWYQQTPGQGLQFLFEYFSETQRNKGNFPGRFSGRQFSNSRSEMNVSTLELGDSALYLCASSSQSSGVMSYNEQFFGPGTRLTVL.